A single sample is the source of the 2 T cell receptor beta chains below, sequenced in a study of cytomegalovirus exposure and HLA in healthy donors. The method was immunoSEQ multiplex PCR; TCRdb's version includes in-frame clones alone and lacks a portion of them. This table holds a few hundred thousand clones, around 90% found once. Source material: PBMCs. The receptor source for this set is a man younger than 45 in good health and CMV-seronegative.

The V call is TRBV19, the J call TRBJ2-7, with a tentative D call TRBD1 (5 bases). The CDR3 is made up of 14 amino acids. V was pared by 3 bases and J by 0 bases, with 9 bases between. In germline, CDR1 is LNHDA, CDR2 SQIVND (reference sequence). CDR3 in DNA: TGTGCCAGTAGTATGGGGCAGACCTCCTACGAGCAGTACTTC. It specifies CASSMGQTSYEQYF.

For the CDR3, the DNA is TGCGCCAGCAGCTTGCAGGGGCGTGAGTACGAGCAGTACTTC. Its translation is CASSLQGREYEQYF. The chain uses TRBV5-1 and TRBJ2-7; D might be TRBD1 (6 bases). The CDR3 is made up of 14 amino acids. The germline V gene encodes CDR1 SGHRS and CDR2 YFSETQ. V shed 1 base and J shed 4 bases, with 12 bases lying between them.